The rows below give T cell receptor beta chains drawn from one sample of a study of T-cell memory formation after mild COVID-19. TCRdb re-called the 5' RACE reads with MiXCR, one entry per CDR3 protein. The sample has approximately 170,000 distinct CDR3 sequences; 13% are singletons. Sequenced sample: PBMCs or a T cell subset sorted from them (not recorded which). These TCRs come from a man in his late teens or twenties who had mild COVID-19 (a few samples of this study predate the infection). Cell type and time point are not known. Both conserved end residues are trimmed from each CDR3. The order of the fields is CDR3 protein, V gene.

ASSLVAGGNNEQF,TRBV7-2
ASSLVDRNSPLH,TRBV7-2
ASSLGYSGVADTQY,TRBV5-8
SAIDSGRSNQPQH,TRBV20-1
ASSLGSSTDTQY,TRBV7-7
ASSQSGRDRSYGYT,TRBV3-1
ASTPLRTVQGTQY,TRBV6-1
ASSDSAGGHEQY,TRBV3-1
ASSRQETQY,TRBV5-1
ASSYQAGATGELF,TRBV11-2
ASSLGGGATYNEQF,TRBV5-1
ASSQRGGQETQY,TRBV12-3/TRBV12-4
SVEKGYTEAF,TRBV29-1